The 26 T cell receptor beta chains presented below share a single source sample, sequenced in a study of T-cell memory formation after mild COVID-19. A single record per CDR3 protein comes from TCRdb applying MiXCR to the 5' RACE reads. This table holds about 180,000 distinct CDR3 sequences, about a fifth found once. Specimen: PBMCs or a T cell subset sorted from them (not recorded which). The receptors were sampled from a man younger than 35 who had mild COVID-19 (a few samples of this study predate the infection). Cell type and time point are not known.

The chain recombines TRBV5-1 with TRBJ2-1; 8 bases align to TRBD2. This CDR3 comprises 14 residues. Trimming at V came to 6 bases and at J to 6 bases, leaving 8 bases not matched to a gene. CDR1 is SGHRS, CDR2 YFSETQ, per germline. The CDR3 here is CASKYGGARNEQFF. Written as DNA, the CDR3 is TGCGCCAGCAAATACGGGGGGGCTCGCAATGAGCAGTTCTTC.

This chain uses TRBV7-2 with TRBJ2-3; D ambiguous. The V gene lost 2 bases and the J gene lost 5 bases, with 11 bases spanning the gap. Germline values: CDR1 SGHTA, CDR2 FQGNSA. The CDR3 sequence is 14 residues long. Written as DNA, the CDR3 is TGTGCCAGCAGCTTATCGGTACCCCGAGATACGCAGTATTTT. Protein: CASSLSVPRDTQYF.

This clonotype was seen only a few times. The chain links TRBV29-1 to TRBJ2-3; 13 nucleotides line up with TRBD2. The germline V gene has CDR1 SQVTM and CDR2 ANQGSEA. The CDR3 has 17 residues. V shed 3 bases, J shed 2 bases, and the junction held 8 bases outside the gene matches. The chain's CDR3 is CSVDKWTSGGNTDTQYF. The CDR3 DNA sequence: TGCAGCGTTGACAAATGGACTAGCGGGGGAAACACAGATACGCAGTATTTT.

The chain couples TRBV6-2 or TRBV6-3 to TRBJ2-1, with D hard to call. The V gene lost 8 bases and the J gene lost 0 bases, with 14 bases spanning the gap. The CDR3 consists of 15 residues. Germline loops: CDR1 MNHEY, CDR2 SVGEGT. As DNA, the CDR3 is TGTGCCAGCCTACCCCGGCGGAGCTCCTACAATGAGCAGTTCTTC. This sequence encodes CASLPRRSSYNEQFF.

This clonotype came up many times. The V call is TRBV27, the J call TRBJ2-3, with 9 bases matching TRBD1. V shed 10 bases and J 4 bases; nucleotides not matched to a gene: 9. The CDR3 runs 14 residues. Germline values: CDR1 MNHEY, CDR2 SMNVEV (reference sequence). The CDR3 sequence is CATTPGQGSDTQYF. The CDR3 nucleotides are TGTGCCACCACGCCGGGACAGGGATCAGATACGCAGTATTTT.

The V gene is TRBV4-2, the J gene TRBJ2-5; 9 bases agree with TRBD1. Germline assignment: CDR1 LGHNA and CDR2 YNFKEQ. Unmatched junction bases numbered 9, after V lost 4 bases and J lost 3 bases. This CDR3 is built from 16 residues. As DNA, the CDR3 is TGTGCCAGCAGCCCCGGGGGTTGGGACAGGGAAGAGACCCAGTACTTC. Protein product: CASSPGGWDREETQYF.

This clonotype occurred a few times. The chain links TRBV27 to TRBJ1-5; 11 bases align to TRBD1. V was pared by 5 bases and J by 4 bases, with 7 bases of the junction left unmatched. Looked up from germline, CDR1 is MNHEY and CDR2 is SMNVEV (reference sequence). This CDR3 contains 16 residues. CDR3 sequence: CASSIGQGARNQPQHF. CDR3 DNA sequence: TGTGCCAGCAGTATAGGACAGGGGGCGAGGAATCAGCCCCAGCATTTT.

This clonotype was detected only a few times. The V call is TRBV6-2 or TRBV6-3, the J call TRBJ2-7, with TRBD2 matching 11 bases. Unmatched junction bases numbered 8, after V lost 0 bases and J lost 4 bases. This CDR3 is built from 17 residues. Germline V gives CDR1 MNHEY, CDR2 SVGEGT. CDR3 in amino acids: CASSYSVTSGARYEQYF. Written as DNA, the CDR3 is TGTGCCAGCAGTTACTCGGTGACTAGCGGGGCTCGTTACGAGCAGTACTTC.

The V and J genes are TRBV2 and TRBJ2-3; D is perhaps TRBD2 (6 bases). The germline V and J ends were trimmed by 8 bases and 0 bases, with 12 bases remaining between them. The CDR3 is 14 residues long. Germline-derived CDR1 and CDR2 are SNHLY and FYNNEI. DNA for the CDR3: TGTGCCAGCCTAGGACTAAATAGCACAGATACGCAGTATTTT. Its translation: CASLGLNSTDTQYF.

CDR3 sequence reads: CASSADRTGYTEAFF. The CDR3, as DNA: TGTGCCAGCAGCGCCGACAGGACCGGCTATACTGAAGCTTTCTTT. The V call is TRBV7-9, the J call TRBJ1-1; D is perhaps TRBD1 (6 bases). The CDR3 loop spans 15 amino acids. Germline CDR1 reads SEHNR; CDR2 reads FQNEAQ (reference sequence). The ends were cut back, 5 bases at V and 5 bases at J, with 18 bases in the middle.

The chain joins TRBV21-1 to TRBJ2-1; the table's D call TRBD1 went unverified against the DNA. TRBV21-1 is shown as a pseudogene. The CDR3 has 15 residues. The CDR3 reads CASSKGKGRGHEQFF. The CDR3 DNA follows: TGTGCCAGCAGCAAAGGGAAAGGGAGAGGGCATGAGCAGTTCTTC.

This clonotype was detected a few times. This sequence joins TRBV5-1 and TRBJ1-1; weak D call: TRBD1 (6 bases). The V and J ends lost 0 bases and 7 bases respectively, with 16 bases between them. Germline CDR1 reads SGHRS; CDR2 reads YFSETQ. The CDR3 is made up of 15 amino acids. CDR3 bases: TGCGCCAGCAGCTTGGTCCTCGGGGGGCACAGTGAAGCTTTCTTT. Encoded protein: CASSLVLGGHSEAFF.

This clonotype turned up a few times. This chain joins TRBV12-3 or TRBV12-4 and TRBJ1-1; D possibly corresponds to TRBD1 (5 bases). CDR3 size: 12 residues. Trimming pared 2 bases from V and 7 bases from J, leaving 8 bases between. The CDR3 DNA sequence: TGTGCCAGCAGTTTACAGGGTTTTGAAGCTTTCTTT. It translates to CASSLQGFEAFF.

This clonotype has only one observation. The chain couples TRBV20-1 to TRBJ2-7; D not resolved. Germline loops: CDR1 DFQATT, CDR2 SNEGSKA (reference sequence). V was clipped by 3 bases and J by 4 bases, with 13 bases between them. The length of the CDR3 is 13 residues. Written as DNA, the CDR3 is TGCAGTGCTAGCCCACCCAACCGTTACGAGCAGTACTTC. Its protein is CSASPPNRYEQYF.

This CDR3 reads CASSTGPPLEEQFF. The CDR3 DNA reads TGCGCCAGCAGCACCGGACCCCCTCTGGAGGAGCAGTTCTTC. The chain uses TRBV5-1 and TRBJ2-1; D gene unclear. The CDR3 covers 14 residues. Germline-derived CDR1 and CDR2 are SGHRS and YFSETQ. V lost 4 bases and J lost 10, with 18 bases in between.

This clonotype occurred a few times. V usage is TRBV4-2 and J usage is TRBJ1-5; the match to TRBD1 covers 10 bases. The CDR3 totals 16 residues. V was clipped by 4 bases and J by 0 bases; unmatched bases: 3. In germline, CDR1 is LGHNA, CDR2 YNFKEQ. The CDR3 DNA reads TGTGCCAGCAGCCGGACAGGGGGGGATAGCAATCAGCCCCAGCATTTT. Protein product: CASSRTGGDSNQPQHF.

The chain links TRBV25-1 to TRBJ1-2; D remains ambiguous. CDR1 and CDR2 (germline): MGHDK, SYGVNS. The CDR3 spans 14 residues. Deletions cut 4 bases from V and 4 bases from J, with 13 bases between. For the CDR3, the DNA is TGTGCCAGCAGTGCCGGGGTACGAAGCTATGGCTACACCTTC. Residues: CASSAGVRSYGYTF.

The chain carries TRBV3-1 and TRBJ2-1, with TRBD2 identical over 12 bases. The CDR3 runs to 15 residues. Trimming cost V 5 bases and J 5 bases; bases outside gene matches: 4. The germline V gene encodes CDR1 LGHDT and CDR2 YNNKEL (reference sequence). The CDR3 sequence is CASSTLAGGHNEQFF. The CDR3 DNA sequence: TGTGCCAGCAGCACGCTAGCGGGGGGGCACAATGAGCAGTTCTTC.

This clonotype came up a few times. V usage is TRBV4-3 and J usage is TRBJ2-3; D perhaps matches TRBD2 (7 bases). CDR3 size: 14 residues. V gave up 0 bases and J gave up 8 bases, with 12 bases separating them. Germline values: CDR1 LGHNA, CDR2 YSLEER. The CDR3 sequence: CASSQEGGVGTQYF. The DNA of the CDR3 is TGCGCCAGCAGCCAAGAAGGGGGGGTCGGTACGCAGTATTTT.

The chain joins TRBV27 to TRBJ1-6; D may be TRBD1 (6 bases). V was trimmed by 4 bases and J by 7 bases, leaving 11 bases between them. CDR1 and CDR2 (germline): MNHEY, SMNVEV (reference sequence). The CDR3 loop spans 14 amino acids. The CDR3 nucleotides read TGTGCCAGCAGTTCCAGGGGCGGGAATTCACCCCTCCACTTT. This sequence encodes CASSSRGGNSPLHF.

This clonotype was seen more than once but under ten times. The chain combines TRBV2 with TRBJ2-3; 7 bases are a match to TRBD2. CDR3 length: 15 amino acids. Germline CDR1 SNHLY, CDR2 FYNNEI. V was pared by 6 bases and J by 2 bases, with 8 bases of the junction left unmatched. CDR3 in DNA: TGTGCCAGCAGGAGCCGGGACTACAACACAGATACGCAGTATTTT. This translates into CASRSRDYNTDTQYF.

The rearrangement joins TRBV4-1 to TRBJ2-2; 16 bases are shared with TRBD2. Trimming removed 8 bases from V and 6 bases from J; junction bases left unmatched: 6. This CDR3 contains 16 residues. Germline CDR1 reads MGHRA; CDR2 reads YSYEKL. CDR3 residues: CASRGLAGGLAGELFF. The CDR3 nucleotides read TGCGCCAGCCGGGGACTAGCGGGGGGGCTGGCCGGGGAGCTGTTTTTT.

The chain employs TRBV20-1 and TRBJ2-7, with 12 bases that match TRBD2. In germline, CDR1 is DFQATT, CDR2 SNEGSKA (reference sequence). V lost 1 base to trimming and J lost 5 bases; unmatched junction nucleotides: 6. The CDR3 spans 15 residues. The CDR3 DNA reads as TGCAGTGCTAGAGTACCACTAGCGGGGGGAAACGAGCAGTACGTC. This codes for CSARVPLAGGNEQYV.

V usage is TRBV5-1 and J usage is TRBJ2-7, with TRBD2 matching over 8 bases. This CDR3 has 15 amino acids. With 5 bases clipped from V and 3 bases from J, the junction kept 10 bases outside the gene matches. Germline values: CDR1 SGHRS, CDR2 YFSETQ. The CDR3 sequence: CASRSAGGNLYEQYF. The CDR3 nucleotides are TGCGCCAGCAGATCGGCGGGGGGAAACCTCTACGAGCAGTACTTC.

The gene calls are TRBV7-2 and TRBJ2-5, with TRBD2 matching 8 bases. CDR1 and CDR2 from the germline V gene are SGHTA and FQGNSA. This CDR3 has 14 residues. With V trimmed by 1 base and J by 5 bases, 3 bases remained unmatched. The DNA of the CDR3 is TGTGCCAGCAGCTTAGAGCGGGGGCTGGAGACCCAGTACTTC. This codes for CASSLERGLETQYF.

The rearrangement uses TRBV10-2 and TRBJ1-2; tentative D call: TRBD1 (5 bases). CDR3 length: 13 amino acids. The ends were cut back, 2 bases at V and 6 bases at J, with 10 bases in the middle. Germline V gene lookup returns CDR1 WSHSY and CDR2 SAAADI. CDR3 bases: TGCGCCAGCAGTGAGATTCAGGGAGATGGCTACACCTTC. Residues: CASSEIQGDGYTF.